This paragraph covers one TCR beta chain sequence. Per the study methods: Estimated nucleated cell counts came from reference gene primer amplification. Profiling relied on immunoSEQ multiplex PCR, and the TCRdb table lists in-frame clones only, not all of them. The DNA gave D and trimming, while V, J and clone size come from that table. The sample yields some 130,000 clones, roughly 86% seen once. The data stem from a study of blood T cell repertoires in COVID-19. Study-wide background: Samples came from the United States, Italy and Spain, spanning acute and convalescent COVID-19. Sources were T cells, B-cell-depleted T cells, or PBMCs; the material itself was cDNA or gDNA.

V was trimmed by 4 bases and J by 6 bases, leaving 6 bases between them. CDR1 is DFQATT and CDR2 is SNEGSKA in the germline V gene (reference sequence). The CDR3 runs 10 residues. Seattle patients were enrolled during active infection and followed longitudinally. Specimen: peripheral blood. The origin of this receptor is a woman aged 70-85 years with COVID-19, enrolled during active disease. This sequence joins TRBV20-1 and TRBJ1-1; no reliable D call. CDR3 sequence reads: CSAIGSEAFF. The CDR3 DNA is TGCAGTGCTATCGGTTCTGAAGCTTTCTTT.